One sample yielded the 30 T cell receptor beta chains listed below, sequenced in a study of blood T cell repertoires in COVID-19. Repertoires were generated with immunoSEQ multiplex PCR, while TCRdb's copy carries only in-frame clones and drops some. Of about 73,000 clones listed, roughly four fifths were seen once; the top ten hold 4.1%. The source material was peripheral blood. These receptor sequences come from a woman aged 60-75 years with acute or convalescent COVID-19.

This sequence joins TRBV5-4 and TRBJ1-3, with D unclear. The CDR3 contains 14 residues. Trimming took off 2 bases at V and 0 bases at J, with 6 bases between the two ends. CDR1 is SGHNT and CDR2 is YYREEE in the germline V gene (reference sequence). CDR3 sequence: CASSLPSSGNTIYF. DNA of the CDR3: TGTGCCAGCAGCTTACCCAGCTCTGGAAACACCATATATTTT.

The chain is built from TRBV28 and TRBJ1-2; D perhaps matches TRBD1 (6 bases). This CDR3 comprises 14 residues. Trimming took 3 bases from V and 8 from J, leaving 16 bases between them. In germline, CDR1 is MDHEN, CDR2 SYDVKM. The CDR3 coding sequence is TGTGCCAGCAGTTTGAGTTTGAGGGGGATCGGCTACACCTTC. Translated: CASSLSLRGIGYTF.

The J gene is TRBJ1-2, the V gene TRBV28; 9 bases agree with TRBD1. Germline V gene data show CDR1 as MDHEN and CDR2 as SYDVKM. V shed 6 bases and J 7 bases; nucleotides not matched to a gene: 3. The CDR3 runs 12 residues. The CDR3 DNA sequence: TGTGCCAGCAGACCGACAGGGGGTGGCTACACCTTC. Translating gives CASRPTGGGYTF.

The chain has TRBV4-2 and TRBJ2-3, with D tentatively TRBD2 (5 bases). The CDR3 totals 16 residues. The germline V and J ends were trimmed by 0 bases and 0 bases, with 10 bases remaining between them. The germline V gene has CDR1 LGHNA and CDR2 YNFKEQ. CDR3 amino acids: CASSQDRAASTDTQYF. CDR3 in DNA: TGTGCCAGCAGCCAAGATCGAGCGGCTAGCACAGATACGCAGTATTTT.

This chain joins TRBV7-9 and TRBJ2-7; a weak D match, TRBD1 (5 bases). CDR3 length: 13 residues. The V end was cut by 5 bases, the J end by 6 bases, with 14 bases between. Germline V lookup: CDR1 SEHNR, CDR2 FQNEAQ (reference sequence). The DNA for the CDR3 is TGTGCCAGCAGCCCTATTTCGACAGCCGAGCAGTACTTC. This translates into CASSPISTAEQYF.

The sample holds a few counts of this clone. The rearrangement uses TRBV23-1 and TRBJ2-6, with 10 positions matching TRBD1. TRBV23-1 is known as an ORF, though its function is uncertain. The CDR3 is made up of 19 amino acids. With V trimmed by 7 bases and J by 0 bases, 12 bases remained unmatched. The CDR3 DNA follows: TGCGCCAGCACTAGACGACAGGGGGCTTCCCCCTCTGGGGCCAACGTCCTGACTTTC. It specifies CASTRRQGASPSGANVLTF.

The chain employs TRBV5-5 and TRBJ2-1; the match to TRBD1 covers 9 bases. Germline CDR1 reads SGHKS; CDR2 reads YYEKEE (reference sequence). The length of the CDR3 is 16 residues. The V gene end was trimmed by 0 bases and the J gene end by 8 bases; junction bases not matched to a gene: 9. CDR3 sequence: CASSLVGTGNSHEQFF. CDR3 nucleotides: TGTGCCAGCAGCTTGGTTGGGACAGGGAATTCACATGAGCAGTTCTTC.

The V call is TRBV6-5, the J call TRBJ1-2; TRBD1 agrees at 7 bases. Germline-derived CDR1 and CDR2 are MNHEY and SVGAGI. CDR3 length: 13 amino acids. Unmatched junction bases numbered 3, after V lost 4 bases and J lost 4 bases. The CDR3 reads CASSSGQRYGYTF. The CDR3 DNA reads TGTGCCAGCAGTTCGGGACAGCGCTATGGCTACACCTTC.

The V and J genes are TRBV21-1 and TRBJ1-4. TRBV21-1 is recorded as a pseudogene. This CDR3 contains 15 residues. CDR3 sequence reads: CASSKRSFSDEKLFF. CDR3 nucleotide sequence: TGTGCCAGCAGCAAACGCAGTTTCAGCGATGAAAAACTGTTTTTT.

V is TRBV24-1 and J is TRBJ2-2, with a weak D call TRBD1 (6 bases). This CDR3 has 14 residues. V was pared by 3 bases and J by 5 bases, with 9 bases between. Germline V gene lookup returns CDR1 KGHDR and CDR2 SFDVKD. CDR3 in DNA: TGTGCCACCAGTGATCCTACAGGGACCGGGGAGCTGTTTTTT. Translated: CATSDPTGTGELFF.

The J gene is TRBJ1-1, the V gene TRBV19; maybe TRBD1 (6 bases). Between the trimmed V and J ends, which lost 7 bases and 6 bases, there was a span of 18 bases. The germline gives CDR1 LNHDA, CDR2 SQIVND (reference sequence). This CDR3 is 14 amino acids long. The CDR3 sequence is CASTTDRLNAEAFF. The CDR3 nucleotides are TGTGCCAGTACCACCGACAGGTTAAACGCTGAAGCTTTCTTT.

The rearrangement uses TRBV5-6 and TRBJ2-7, with 10 bases identical to TRBD1. Germline CDR1 SGHDT, CDR2 YYEEEE. The V gene end was trimmed by 3 bases and the J gene end by 2 bases; junction bases not matched to a gene: 2. The CDR3 sequence is 14 residues long. The CDR3 nucleotides are TGTGCCAGCAGCTACGACAGGGGGCCCTACGAGCAGTACTTC. Amino acid sequence: CASSYDRGPYEQYF.

The rearrangement uses TRBV10-3 and TRBJ1-1; possible D gene TRBD1, 6 bases. CDR3 length: 17 amino acids. Trimming left V 0 bases short and J 4 bases short, with 18 bases between. The germline CDR1 and CDR2 sequences are ENHRY and SYGVKD. The CDR3 loop is CAISESAGRRGGTEAFF. The CDR3 nucleotides read TGTGCCATCAGTGAGTCGGCAGGGCGCAGAGGGGGCACTGAAGCTTTCTTT.

The genes are TRBV6-6 and TRBJ2-7, with D possibly matching TRBD1 (5 bases). The germline V gene encodes CDR1 MNHNY and CDR2 SVGAGI (reference sequence). With 0 bases removed from V and 2 bases from J, the gap between germline ends came to 11 bases. This CDR3 has 15 amino acids. CDR3 residues: CASSYSEQATYEQYF. CDR3 DNA: TGTGCCAGCAGTTACTCGGAACAGGCCACCTACGAGCAGTACTTC.

The CDR3 DNA is TGTGCCACCAGCAGAGTAGGGGGAATTCAGCCCCAGCATTTT. It specifies CATSRVGGIQPQHF. V usage is TRBV15 and J usage is TRBJ1-5, with D perhaps matching TRBD1 (6 bases). This CDR3 comprises 14 residues. V was shortened by 1 base and J by 6 bases, with 10 bases between the two germline ends. Germline CDR1 LNHNV, CDR2 YYDKDF (reference sequence).

This clone was seen a few times. The CDR3 coding sequence is TGTGCCAGCAGCAGGGGACAGGGGGCCCCAGATACGCAGTATTTT. Translating it yields CASSRGQGAPDTQYF. The chain carries TRBV9 and TRBJ2-3, with 12 bases aligning to TRBD1. V shed 4 bases, J shed 4 bases, and the junction held 4 bases outside the gene matches. This CDR3 is 15 amino acids long. The germline V gene encodes CDR1 SGDLS and CDR2 YYNGEE.

The chain recombines TRBV24-1 with TRBJ1-3; D is possibly TRBD1 (5 bases). The germline gives CDR1 KGHDR, CDR2 SFDVKD. With 0 bases removed from V and 0 bases from J, the gap between germline ends came to 8 bases. The length of the CDR3 is 16 residues. CDR3 DNA: TGTGCCACCAGTGATTTGAGGGGCCGCTCTGGAAACACCATATATTTT. Translating gives CATSDLRGRSGNTIYF.

This chain connects TRBV5-1 to TRBJ2-3; the match to TRBD1 covers 11 bases. Unmatched junction bases numbered 2, after V lost 4 bases and J lost 4 bases. Per germline, CDR1 SGHRS and CDR2 YFSETQ. The CDR3 consists of 14 residues. CDR3 sequence reads: CASSKGQGADTQYF. The CDR3 nucleotides read TGCGCCAGCAGCAAGGGACAGGGGGCAGATACGCAGTATTTT.

There are a few counts of this clone. This sample also contains other DNA sequences that code for the same CDR3. The chain has TRBV7-9 and TRBJ1-1, with D unclear. The CDR3 has 11 residues. CDR1 is SEHNR, CDR2 FQNEAQ, per germline (reference sequence). V was pared by 5 bases and J by 4 bases, with 5 bases between. The CDR3: CASSPGTEAFF. The CDR3 nucleotides read TGTGCCAGCAGCCCCGGCACTGAAGCTTTCTTT.

This sequence joins TRBV19 and TRBJ2-1; D perhaps matches TRBD1 (5 bases). This CDR3 has 16 residues. V was cut by 0 bases and J by 2 bases, with 11 bases left in between. Germline CDR1 is LNHDA and CDR2 is SQIVND (reference sequence). The CDR3 nucleotides are TGTGCCAGTAGTATAGAAGTTGGGGCCACCTACAATGAGCAGTTCTTC. It translates to CASSIEVGATYNEQFF.

This clone came up a few times. At the DNA level, this CDR3 is encoded by other sequences in the same sample as well. The CDR3 loop reads CAWSVGSYNEQFF. CDR3 coding DNA: TGTGCCTGGAGTGTAGGGAGTTACAATGAGCAGTTCTTC. The V call is TRBV30, the J call TRBJ2-1, with a tentative D call TRBD2 (5 bases). The CDR3 is 13 residues long. From germline, CDR1 is GTSNPN and CDR2 SVGIG (reference sequence). V dropped 0 bases and J dropped 4 bases, with 7 bases sitting between them.

This clone was observed a single time. V gene TRBV12-2 combines with J gene TRBJ1-2. TRBV12-2 is a recognized pseudogene. The CDR3 spans 15 residues. CDR3 residues: CASRLPPGARGGYTF. The CDR3 DNA is TGTGCAAGTCGCTTACCACCTGGAGCCCGAGGGGGCTACACCTTC.

The J gene is TRBJ1-2, the V gene TRBV5-4, with D possibly matching TRBD1 (6 bases). Germline loops: CDR1 SGHNT, CDR2 YYREEE (reference sequence). The CDR3 is 14 amino acids. V lost 2 bases and J 2 bases, leaving 10 bases between the germline ends. The CDR3 DNA follows: TGTGCCAGCAGCTTAGTGACAGGCAACTATGGCTACACCTTC. Residues: CASSLVTGNYGYTF.

CDR3 DNA: TGTGCCAGCAGCTTGGGGACAGGGGCCCCGGGGGGAGAAGCTTTCTTT. Translated, it gives CASSLGTGAPGGEAFF. The rearrangement joins TRBV7-8 to TRBJ1-1; 10 nucleotides line up with TRBD1. The germline V gene has CDR1 SGHVS and CDR2 FQNEAQ. The CDR3 consists of 16 residues. The V and J ends lost 3 bases and 8 bases, in that order; junction bases with no gene match: 12.

CDR3: CASSAGMRKQYF. For the CDR3, the DNA is TGTGCCAGCAGCGCCGGGATGCGCAAGCAGTACTTC. The chain couples TRBV7-9 to TRBJ2-7, with D possibly TRBD2 on 5 matching bases. The CDR3 is 12 residues long. V was pared by 5 bases and J by 8 bases, with 13 bases between. CDR1 and CDR2 (germline): SEHNR, FQNEAQ (reference sequence).

The chain links TRBV9 to TRBJ2-3, with D possibly matching TRBD2 (6 bases). V was pared by 3 bases and J by 4 bases, with 12 bases between. This CDR3 is built from 14 residues. Looked up from germline, CDR1 is SGDLS and CDR2 is YYNGEE. This CDR3 is CASSELALADTQYF. CDR3 in DNA: TGTGCCAGCAGCGAACTAGCACTGGCAGATACGCAGTATTTT.

The V gene is TRBV18, the J gene TRBJ1-5, with a tentative D call TRBD1 (6 bases). The CDR3 sequence is 15 residues long. Per germline, CDR1 KGHSH and CDR2 LQKENI. The ends were cut back, 6 bases at V and 0 bases at J, with 12 bases in the middle. The CDR3 coding sequence is TGTGCCAGCTCGCCGACAGGTCATAGCAATCAGCCCCAGCATTTT. It encodes CASSPTGHSNQPQHF.

The V gene is TRBV28, the J gene TRBJ2-1; 8 bases are a match to TRBD2. The CDR3 is 14 residues long. Germline V gene lookup returns CDR1 MDHEN and CDR2 SYDVKM. J lost 4 bases, V lost 7 bases, and 6 bases had no gene match. The CDR3 sequence: CASNGGGPYNEQFF. DNA of the CDR3: TGTGCCAGCAACGGCGGGGGGCCATACAATGAGCAGTTCTTC.

The V gene is TRBV6-6, the J gene TRBJ1-4, with a possible D match to TRBD1 (6 bases). V was shortened by 5 bases and J by 5 bases, with 9 bases between the two germline ends. The CDR3 has 13 residues. The germline gives CDR1 MNHNY, CDR2 SVGAGI (reference sequence). The CDR3 loop is CASSGQRNEKLFF. The CDR3 DNA reads as TGTGCCAGCAGTGGACAGAGAAATGAAAAACTGTTTTTT.

CDR3 nucleotides: TGTGCCAGCAGTCTGGACAGGGGGAAGAGCGAAGCTTTCTTT. It is translated as CASSLDRGKSEAFF. V is TRBV6-5 and J is TRBJ1-1; the match to TRBD1 covers 10 bases. Per the germline V gene, CDR1 is MNHEY and CDR2 is SVGAGI. J lost 8 bases, V lost 5 bases, and 8 bases had no gene match. The CDR3 runs 14 residues.